This TCR beta chain derives from a study of T cell repertoires in cytomegalovirus infection. Overall study context: Recently identified HLA-C-restricted CMV epitopes were among the peptides used. TCR beta signatures that were public indicated CMV infection and matching HLA type. Regarding the study as a whole: Identification of carriers of CMV plus the relevant HLA was performed using cumulative public TCR beta family frequency.

The germline V gene encodes CDR1 DFQATT and CDR2 SNEGSKA (reference sequence). V lost 5 bases and J 7 bases, leaving 8 bases between the germline ends. This CDR3 is 10 amino acids long. This clonotype has only a few counts. The target antigen is unknown. Each CDR3 protein is one row after TCRdb ran MiXCR on the reads. The sample consists of a few hundred thousand distinct CDR3 sequences, about 20% of them appearing once. V is TRBV20-1 and J is TRBJ1-1; a possible D gene is TRBD1 (5 bases). Material: cultured PBMCs, obtained from culture after CMV antigen stimulation. The clonotype originates from a human donor in good health (CMV status not recorded). Some clones in this sample may be carry-over from other donors' samples. CDR3 region: CSAGDGEAFF. The CDR3, as DNA: TGCAGTGCTGGGGACGGTGAAGCTTTCTTT.